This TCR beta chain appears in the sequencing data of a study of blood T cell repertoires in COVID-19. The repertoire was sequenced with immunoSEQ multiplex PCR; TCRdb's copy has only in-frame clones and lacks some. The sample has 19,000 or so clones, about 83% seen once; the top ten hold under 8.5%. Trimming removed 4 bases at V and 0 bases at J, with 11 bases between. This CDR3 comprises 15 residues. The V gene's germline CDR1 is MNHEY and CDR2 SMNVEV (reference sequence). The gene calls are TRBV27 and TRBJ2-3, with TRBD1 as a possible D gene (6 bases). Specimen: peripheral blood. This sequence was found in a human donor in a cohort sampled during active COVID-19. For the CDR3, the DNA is TGTGCCAGCAGTTATGGGGGCCTTAGCACAGATACGCAGTATTTT. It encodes CASSYGGLSTDTQYF.